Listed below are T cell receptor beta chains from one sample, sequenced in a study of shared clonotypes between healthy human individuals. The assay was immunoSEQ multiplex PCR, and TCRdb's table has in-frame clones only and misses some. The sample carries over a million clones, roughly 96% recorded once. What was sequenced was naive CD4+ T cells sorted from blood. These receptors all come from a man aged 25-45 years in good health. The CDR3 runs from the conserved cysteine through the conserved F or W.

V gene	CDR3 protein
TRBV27	CASSLSTSTGGYEQYF
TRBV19	CASGDSGRGGDTQYF
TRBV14	CASSLTPSGRGGDEQFF
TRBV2	CAGMHTDTQYF
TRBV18	CASSPLAEATDTQYF
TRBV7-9	CASSLRLAGGTYNEQFF
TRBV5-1	CASSLDRGGTGELFF
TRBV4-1	CASRNGDGRLNTEAFF
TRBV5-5	CASSLYGSPTNEKLFF
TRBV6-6	CASSYGNTIYF
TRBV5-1	CASSTGLAGGPVGDTQYF
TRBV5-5	CASSRRQGAQTDTQYF
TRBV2	CASSSDRVGWPQHF
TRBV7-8	CASSLGGSYDTQYF
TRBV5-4	CASSLGAWTGFYEQYF
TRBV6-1	CASRPGQASYEQYF
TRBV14	CASSQLGLNEQFF
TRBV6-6	CASSPPGQLWDTF
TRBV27	CASSNGAVDNYGYTF
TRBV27	CASSSGGPRRYGYTF
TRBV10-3	CAISELTSGNEQFF
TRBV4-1	CASSQGPGGSSYNEQFF
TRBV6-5	CASSDREEQYF
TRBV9	CASSTLDREETQYF
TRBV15	CATRRTSGRAGQETQYF
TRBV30	CAWSGTGTGPNQPQHF
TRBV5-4	CASSPGGREGNQPQHF
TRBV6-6	CASSSPASAEAFF
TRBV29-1	CSVERASGETQYF
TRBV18	CASSSGQGGVRNQPQHF
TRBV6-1	CASRYAGTVYEQYF
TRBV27	CASSLGGRETQYF
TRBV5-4	CASRVDRGAEAFF
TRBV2	CASYRGGDSYNEQFF
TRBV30	CAWSSTSGSSEQYF
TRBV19	CASSIGLAGNTGELFF
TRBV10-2	CASSEPSVYTDTQYF
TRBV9	CASSVGWGNEQFF
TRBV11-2	CASSLEKREVKETQYF
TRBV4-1	CASSQVSAYEQYF
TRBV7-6	CASSIGLGEAGGTGELFF
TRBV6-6	CASRGTREGYEQYF
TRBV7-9	CASSLGRGTYNEQFF
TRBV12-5	CASGLTARGRRTISGGYTF
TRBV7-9	CASSLTLGGLYNEQFF
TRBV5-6	CASTLLVQETQYF
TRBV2	CASSLQVSTEAFF
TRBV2	CASRDRGVQPQHF
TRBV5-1	CASSWDRWLEQYF
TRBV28	CASTPGGRYGYTF
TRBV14	CASSRDLSEKLFF
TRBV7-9	CASSSLRGETEAFF
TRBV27	CASSTHRVSAEQYF
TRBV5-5	CASSREGTGAYEQYF
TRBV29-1	CSVGGGEKLFF
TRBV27	CASSFGGEETQYF
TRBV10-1	CASSDRDTQYF